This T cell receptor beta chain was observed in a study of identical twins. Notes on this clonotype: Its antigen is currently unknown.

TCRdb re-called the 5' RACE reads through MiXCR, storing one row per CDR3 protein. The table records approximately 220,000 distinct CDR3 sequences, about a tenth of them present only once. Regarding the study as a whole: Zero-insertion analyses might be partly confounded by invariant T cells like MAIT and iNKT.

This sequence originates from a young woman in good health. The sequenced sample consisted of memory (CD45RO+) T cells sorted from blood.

The CDR3 sequence: CASSDLGHRAAYEQYF. The CDR3 DNA is TGTGCCAGCAGTGACCTTGGTCACAGGGCCGCCTACGAGCAGTACTTC. V gene TRBV6-1 combines with J gene TRBJ2-7; possibly TRBD1 for D (6 bases). V lost 3 bases and J lost 2, with 17 bases in between. This CDR3 comprises 16 residues. Germline V CDR1 and CDR2: MNHNS, SASEGT.